The 17 T cell receptor beta chains listed next were all sequenced from one sample in a study of cytomegalovirus exposure and HLA in healthy donors. It was with 60 Vbeta and 13 Jbeta primers that the PCR ran. Produced via immunoSEQ multiplex PCR; TCRdb's table is partial and in-frame only. This table has a few hundred thousand clones, around nine tenths appearing once. The sequencing sample was made of PBMCs. All receptors derive from a girl between 2 and 10 years old in good health and CMV-seronegative.

The J gene is TRBJ2-7, the V gene TRBV6-1, with 8 bases lining up with TRBD1. V lost 2 bases, J lost 4 bases, and 7 bases stayed unmatched. Looked up from germline, CDR1 is MNHNS and CDR2 is SASEGT. This CDR3 region has 15 residues. Written as DNA, the CDR3 is TGTGCCAGCAGTGAATTCTGGACAGGGTTTTACGAGCAGTACTTC. Its protein is CASSEFWTGFYEQYF.

The chain is built from TRBV6-1 and TRBJ1-1; no firm D call. This CDR3 contains 13 residues. The V gene's germline CDR1 is MNHNS and CDR2 SASEGT. V was pared by 10 bases and J by 4 bases, with 16 bases between. CDR3 nucleotides: TGTGCCACCTGCTCGTTAGTGGTCACTGAAGCTTTCTTT. This translates into CATCSLVVTEAFF.

The chain uses TRBV5-1 and TRBJ2-7; no definite D call. Trimming removed 0 bases from V and 3 bases from J, with 7 bases in between. The germline gives CDR1 SGHRS, CDR2 YFSETQ. There are 13 residues in the CDR3. Here the CDR3 reads CASSLAANYEQYF. The CDR3 nucleotides are TGCGCCAGCAGCTTGGCTGCGAACTACGAGCAGTACTTC.

This clone was counted a few times. The chain uses TRBV5-5 and TRBJ1-1; 8 bases are shared with TRBD1. V trimming: 3 bases; J trimming: 5 bases; junction bases outside the gene matches: 9. CDR1 and CDR2 from the germline V gene are SGHKS and YYEKEE (reference sequence). This CDR3 region has 15 residues. CDR3 sequence reads: CASSWQGAERTEAFF. Here the CDR3 DNA reads TGTGCCAGCAGCTGGCAGGGGGCAGAAAGAACTGAAGCTTTCTTT.

The rearrangement links TRBV28 to TRBJ2-6; tentatively, D is TRBD1 (5 bases). Germline V gene lookup returns CDR1 MDHEN and CDR2 SYDVKM. This CDR3 spans 16 amino acids. The V end was cut by 3 bases, the J end by 1 base, with 10 bases between. This CDR3 reads CASSFPQGSGANVLTF. As DNA, the CDR3 is TGTGCCAGCAGTTTCCCCCAGGGATCTGGGGCCAACGTCCTGACTTTC.

The CDR3 bases are TGCGCCAGCAGCTTCACAGGGGGTTACAATGAGCAGTTCTTC. Protein sequence: CASSFTGGYNEQFF. The chain recombines TRBV5-1 with TRBJ2-1, with 8 bases lining up with TRBD1. Germline CDR1 SGHRS, CDR2 YFSETQ. CDR3 size: 14 residues. J was trimmed by 4 bases and V by 2 bases; bases with no gene match: 2.

The chain recombines TRBV29-1 with TRBJ1-1, with D hard to call. Trimming removed 0 bases from V and 8 bases from J, with 7 bases in between. The CDR3 extends over 11 amino acids. The germline V gene encodes CDR1 SQVTM and CDR2 ANQGSEA. CDR3 residues: CSVEEAAEAFF. CDR3 in DNA: TGCAGCGTTGAAGAAGCGGCAGAAGCTTTCTTT.

The chain's CDR3 is CASSPRVAVSYNEQFF. Written as DNA, the CDR3 is TGTGCCAGCAGCCCGAGGGTCGCGGTCTCCTACAATGAGCAGTTCTTC. V usage is TRBV7-9 and J usage is TRBJ2-1; D is perhaps TRBD2 (5 bases). Deletions cut 5 bases from V and 0 bases from J, with 14 bases between. Looked up from germline, CDR1 is SEHNR and CDR2 is FQNEAQ (reference sequence). The CDR3 is 16 amino acids.

Written as DNA, the CDR3 is TGTGCCAGCAGCCAGGACTGGAGCTCCTACAATGAGCAGTTCTTC. It encodes CASSQDWSSYNEQFF. V gene TRBV7-6 combines with J gene TRBJ2-1; possibly TRBD2 for D (5 bases). The CDR3 loop spans 15 amino acids. Per germline, CDR1 SGHVS and CDR2 FNYEAQ. The V end lost 5 bases, the J end lost 0 bases, and 11 bases lay between the germline ends. The variable domain in full, completed from reference TRBV7-6 and TRBJ2-1, reads GAGVSQSPRYKVTKRGQDVALRCDPISGHVSLYWYRQALGQGPEFLTYFNYEAQQDKSGLPNDRFSAERPEGSISTLTIQRTEQRDSAMYRCASSQDWSSYNEQFFGPGTRLTVL.

This sequence joins TRBV9 and TRBJ1-2; no clear D gene. Germline-derived CDR1 and CDR2 are SGDLS and YYNGEE. V lost 0 bases, J lost 0 bases, and 3 bases lay in between. The CDR3 extends over 13 amino acids. CDR3 sequence (DNA): TGTGCCAGCAGCGTAGAGCCTAACTATGGCTACACCTTC. Amino acid sequence: CASSVEPNYGYTF.

This sequence joins TRBV6-5 and TRBJ1-5, with 7 bases identical to TRBD1. V was pared by 5 bases and J by 7 bases, with 5 bases of the junction left unmatched. The CDR3 sequence is 13 residues long. The germline V gene has CDR1 MNHEY and CDR2 SVGAGI. The CDR3 region is CASSENRGQPQHF. In DNA, the CDR3 is TGTGCCAGCAGTGAAAACAGGGGCCAGCCCCAGCATTTT.

The V gene is TRBV10-3, the J gene TRBJ2-5; D perhaps matches TRBD2 (5 bases). CDR3 size: 13 residues. Germline assignment: CDR1 ENHRY and CDR2 SYGVKD. The V gene lost 4 bases and the J gene lost 4 bases, with 10 bases spanning the gap. The CDR3 coding sequence is TGTGCCATCAGTGCCGAGGGTGGAGAGACCCAGTACTTC. Translation: CAISAEGGETQYF.

This clone was recorded once. The junction differs from germline at one of its ends, possibly a read error. The chain has TRBV5-6 and TRBJ2-3; 10 bases map to TRBD1. From germline, CDR1 is SGHDT and CDR2 YYEEEE. CDR3 length: 14 amino acids. CDR3 in DNA: TGTGCCAGCAGCCGGGACAGGGGCACGGATACGCAGTATTTT. It translates to CASSRDRGTDTQYF.

The chain carries TRBV11-3 and TRBJ2-5; tentative D call: TRBD1 (6 bases). V was shortened by 5 bases and J by 2 bases, with 15 bases between the two germline ends. CDR1 SGHNT and CDR2 YENEEA come from the germline V gene. The CDR3 is 15 residues long. CDR3 amino acids: CASSPGQTLQETQYF. In DNA, the CDR3 is TGTGCCAGCAGCCCTGGACAGACCTTACAAGAGACCCAGTACTTC.

This chain uses TRBV27 with TRBJ2-7, with 7 positions matching TRBD1. CDR1 MNHEY and CDR2 SMNVEV come from the germline V gene (reference sequence). With V trimmed by 2 bases and J by 0 bases, 7 bases remained unmatched. This CDR3 region has 16 residues. The CDR3 nucleotides are TGTGCCAGCAGTTTACGAGGGACAGTAAGCTCCTACGAGCAGTACTTC. Amino acids: CASSLRGTVSSYEQYF.

The genes are TRBV28 and TRBJ2-3; 7 bases are shared with TRBD2. Germline V gene data show CDR1 as MDHEN and CDR2 as SYDVKM. J lost 0 bases, V lost 5 bases, and 8 bases had no gene match. The CDR3 runs to 16 residues. The CDR3 sequence is CASSLLTSPSTDTQYF. Here the CDR3 DNA reads TGTGCCAGCAGTCTGTTGACTAGCCCTAGCACAGATACGCAGTATTTT.

This clone occurred once. The chain is built from TRBV19 and TRBJ2-1, with D uncertain. In germline, CDR1 is LNHDA, CDR2 SQIVND (reference sequence). This CDR3 comprises 17 residues. V lost 1 base to trimming and J lost 0 bases, with 13 bases between them. CDR3 DNA sequence: TGTGCCAGTAGTATAGGTGCCAGGTCCTCCTCCTACAATGAGCAGTTCTTC. Translated, it gives CASSIGARSSSYNEQFF.